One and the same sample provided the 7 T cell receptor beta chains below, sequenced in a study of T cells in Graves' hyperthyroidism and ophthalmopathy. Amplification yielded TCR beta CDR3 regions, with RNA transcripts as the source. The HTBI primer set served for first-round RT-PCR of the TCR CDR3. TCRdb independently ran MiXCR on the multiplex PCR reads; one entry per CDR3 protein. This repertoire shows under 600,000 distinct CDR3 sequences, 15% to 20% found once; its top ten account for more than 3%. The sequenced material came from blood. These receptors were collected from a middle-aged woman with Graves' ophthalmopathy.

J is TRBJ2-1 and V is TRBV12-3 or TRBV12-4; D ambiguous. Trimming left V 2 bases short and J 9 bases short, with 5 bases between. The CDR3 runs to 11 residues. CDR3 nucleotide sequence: TGTGCCAGCAGTTTAACGGTTGAGCAGTTCTTC. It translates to CASSLTVEQFF.

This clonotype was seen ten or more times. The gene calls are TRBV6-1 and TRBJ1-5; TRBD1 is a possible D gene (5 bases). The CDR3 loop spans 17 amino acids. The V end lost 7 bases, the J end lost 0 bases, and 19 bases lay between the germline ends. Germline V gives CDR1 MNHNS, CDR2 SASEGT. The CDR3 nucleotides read TGTGCCAGCACCTATGGCAGCGAGGGACCTAGCAATCAGCCCCAGCATTTT. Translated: CASTYGSEGPSNQPQHF.

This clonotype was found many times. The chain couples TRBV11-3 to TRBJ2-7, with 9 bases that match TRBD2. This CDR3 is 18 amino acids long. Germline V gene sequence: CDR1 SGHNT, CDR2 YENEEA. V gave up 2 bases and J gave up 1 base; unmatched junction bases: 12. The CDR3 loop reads CASSLIALWSGRSYEQYF. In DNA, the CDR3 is TGTGCCAGCAGCTTAATCGCTTTGTGGAGCGGGAGGTCCTACGAGCAGTACTTC. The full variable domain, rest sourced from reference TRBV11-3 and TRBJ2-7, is EAGVVQSPRYKIIEKKQPVAFWCNPISGHNTLYWYLQNLGQGPELLIRYENEEAVDDSQLPKDRFSAERLKGVDSTLKIQPAELGDSAVYLCASSLIALWSGRSYEQYFGPGTRLTVT.

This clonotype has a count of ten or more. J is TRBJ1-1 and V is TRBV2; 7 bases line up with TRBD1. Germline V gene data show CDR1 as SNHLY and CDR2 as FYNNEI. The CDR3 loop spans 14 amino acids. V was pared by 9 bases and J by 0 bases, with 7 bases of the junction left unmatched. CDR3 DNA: TGTGCCAGTTGGGACAGCTACATGAACACTGAAGCTTTCTTT. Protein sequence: CASWDSYMNTEAFF.

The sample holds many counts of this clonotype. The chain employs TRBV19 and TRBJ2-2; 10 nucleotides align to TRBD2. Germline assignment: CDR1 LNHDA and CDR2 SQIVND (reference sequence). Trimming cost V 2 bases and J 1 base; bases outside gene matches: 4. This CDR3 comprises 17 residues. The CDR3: CASSISRTSGNTGELFF. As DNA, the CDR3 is TGTGCCAGTAGTATATCCCGGACTAGCGGGAACACCGGGGAGCTGTTTTTT. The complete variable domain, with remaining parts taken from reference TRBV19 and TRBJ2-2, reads DGGITQSPKYLFRKEGQNVTLSCEQNLNHDAMYWYRQDPGQGLRLIYYSQIVNDFQKGDIAEGYSVSREKKESFPLTVTSAQKNPTAFYLCASSISRTSGNTGELFFGEGSRLTVL.

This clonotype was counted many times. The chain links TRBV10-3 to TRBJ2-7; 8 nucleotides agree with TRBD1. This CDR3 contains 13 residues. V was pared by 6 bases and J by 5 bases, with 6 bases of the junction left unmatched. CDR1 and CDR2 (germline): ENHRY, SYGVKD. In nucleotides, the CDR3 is TGTGCCATCAGCCGGGACAGGACTCACGAGCAGTACTTC. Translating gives CAISRDRTHEQYF.

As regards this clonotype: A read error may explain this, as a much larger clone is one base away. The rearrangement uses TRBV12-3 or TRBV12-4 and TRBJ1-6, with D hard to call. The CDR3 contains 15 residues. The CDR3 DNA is TGTGACAGCAGGCCCCGAGGAGGGCAACATTCACCCCTCCACTTT. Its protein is CDSRPRGGQHSPLHF.